The subject of this entry is one T cell receptor beta chain. Original analysis: Using reference gene primer amplification, nucleated cell counts were estimated. TCRdb keeps only in-frame clones here, not all; method: immunoSEQ multiplex PCR. The DNA gave D and trimming, while V, J and clone size come from that table. The table shows 200,000 to 250,000 clones, with approximately 86% occurring only once. These data belong to a study of blood T cell repertoires in COVID-19. For the study at large: COVID-19 samples, acute and convalescent, were from the United States, Italy and Spain.

Germline V gene lookup returns CDR1 MNHNS and CDR2 SASEGT. V was pared by 2 bases and J by 4 bases, with 13 bases between. CDR3 size: 15 residues. The age range of participants was about 18 to 90 years, with residence in about two dozen US areas. Participants were placed into cohorts based on the clinical history they reported. This chain connects TRBV6-1 to TRBJ2-3; D not resolved. Source material: PBMCs or T cells enriched from blood (not recorded which). The source is a woman aged 25 to 39 with acute COVID-19. CDR3 protein: CASSERGRWPDTQYF. In DNA form, the CDR3 reads TGTGCCAGCAGTGAACGTGGCAGGTGGCCAGATACGCAGTATTTT.